These T cell receptor beta chains were read from a single sample in a study of Ad26.COV2.S vaccination and SARS-CoV-2 variants. Profiling relied on immunoSEQ multiplex PCR, and the TCRdb table lists in-frame clones only, not all of them. Of 300,000 to 400,000 clones in the sample, about 88% are singletons; the top ten hold roughly 6%. The starting material was peripheral blood, obtained in a trial of Ad26.COV2.S vaccine versus placebo. The receptors derive from a person between 18 and 59 years old who received the Ad26.COV2.S COVID-19 vaccine or a placebo. Both conserved end residues are part of each CDR3. Each record gives: V gene, D gene, clone size, J gene, CDR3 protein, CDR3 DNA. The D gene is left open where the match is weak. Clone size is shown for a subset of rows, as once, few, many or a class of expanded clone.

V gene: TRBV4-3
D gene: -
clone size: -
J gene: TRBJ2-2
CDR3 protein: CASSPALQGLGTGELFF
CDR3 DNA: TGCGCCAGCAGCCCGGCTCTACAGGGTTTGGGTACCGGGGAGCTGTTTTTT

V gene: TRBV6-5
D gene: -
clone size: -
J gene: TRBJ2-7
CDR3 protein: CASTGSYEQYF
CDR3 DNA: TGTGCCAGCACGGGAAGTTACGAGCAGTACTTC

V gene: TRBV10-3
D gene: -
clone size: -
J gene: TRBJ2-7
CDR3 protein: CAISEQSGNEQYF
CDR3 DNA: TGTGCCATCAGTGAGCAATCGGGGAACGAGCAGTACTTC

V gene: TRBV3-1/TRBV3-2
D gene: -
clone size: -
J gene: TRBJ1-6
CDR3 protein: CASSQEHMSSYNSPLHF
CDR3 DNA: TGTGCCAGCAGCCAAGAGCATATGAGCTCCTATAATTCACCCCTCCACTTT

V gene: TRBV3-1/TRBV3-2
D gene: TRBD2
clone size: -
J gene: TRBJ2-1
CDR3 protein: CASSQSRLAEYDNAQFF
CDR3 DNA: TGTGCCAGCAGCCAATCGAGGCTAGCGGAGTACGACAATGCGCAGTTCTTC

V gene: TRBV6-5
D gene: TRBD1
clone size: -
J gene: TRBJ1-5
CDR3 protein: CASRSGGSGPQHF
CDR3 DNA: TGTGCCAGCAGGTCAGGGGGTTCGGGGCCCCAGCATTTT

V gene: TRBV10-1
D gene: -
clone size: -
J gene: TRBJ1-5
CDR3 protein: CASSESETGHRIRPQHF
CDR3 DNA: TGCGCCAGCAGTGAGTCGGAGACAGGCCACCGTATCAGACCCCAGCATTTT

V gene: TRBV18
D gene: -
clone size: -
J gene: TRBJ1-5
CDR3 protein: CASSPGLGGTNINQPQHF
CDR3 DNA: TGTGCCAGCTCACCGGGGCTCGGTGGGACGAACATTAATCAGCCCCAGCATTTT

V gene: TRBV19
D gene: TRBD1
clone size: once
J gene: TRBJ1-1
CDR3 protein: CASRGGGWDTEAFF
CDR3 DNA: TGTGCCAGTAGGGGAGGGGGCTGGGACACTGAAGCTTTCTTT

V gene: TRBV5-1
D gene: -
clone size: few
J gene: TRBJ2-1
CDR3 protein: CASRDSYNEQFF
CDR3 DNA: TGCGCCAGCAGGGACTCCTACAATGAGCAGTTCTTC

V gene: TRBV6-5
D gene: -
clone size: -
J gene: TRBJ1-2
CDR3 protein: CASSPNMEFNTF
CDR3 DNA: TGTGCCAGCAGTCCAAACATGGAATTCAACACCTTC

V gene: TRBV13
D gene: -
clone size: -
J gene: TRBJ1-1
CDR3 protein: CASSSEDTEAFF
CDR3 DNA: TGTGCCAGCAGCTCCGAGGATACTGAAGCTTTCTTT

V gene: TRBV7-3
D gene: -
clone size: few
J gene: TRBJ2-7
CDR3 protein: CASSSSDYEQYF
CDR3 DNA: TGTGCCAGCAGCTCCTCGGACTACGAGCAGTACTTC

V gene: TRBV29-1
D gene: TRBD2
clone size: -
J gene: TRBJ2-1
CDR3 protein: CSVLGTSGGYRGQFF
CDR3 DNA: TGCAGCGTCTTAGGGACTAGCGGGGGGTACAGAGGGCAGTTCTTC

V gene: TRBV19
D gene: -
clone size: -
J gene: TRBJ1-3
CDR3 protein: CASPGTLSGNTIYF
CDR3 DNA: TGTGCCAGCCCCGGGACCCTCTCTGGAAACACCATATATTTT

V gene: TRBV14
D gene: -
clone size: -
J gene: TRBJ2-1
CDR3 protein: CASSRDNVDNEQFF
CDR3 DNA: TGTGCCAGCAGCCGAGACAATGTGGACAATGAGCAGTTCTTC

V gene: TRBV6-5
D gene: -
clone size: -
J gene: TRBJ2-7
CDR3 protein: CASRIRGEQYF
CDR3 DNA: TGTGCCAGCAGGATCAGGGGCGAGCAGTACTTC

V gene: TRBV5-1
D gene: TRBD2
clone size: -
J gene: TRBJ2-7
CDR3 protein: CASSPAKGTSGRTYEQYF
CDR3 DNA: TGCGCCAGCAGCCCCGCTAAGGGAACTAGCGGGAGGACCTACGAGCAGTACTTC

V gene: TRBV19
D gene: -
clone size: -
J gene: TRBJ1-5
CDR3 protein: CASSSQGVGNQPQHF
CDR3 DNA: TGTGCCAGTAGCTCACAAGGAGTCGGCAATCAGCCCCAGCATTTT

V gene: TRBV10-1
D gene: -
clone size: few
J gene: TRBJ2-3
CDR3 protein: CASSGAGHAPDTQYF
CDR3 DNA: TGCGCCAGCAGTGGGGCGGGGCACGCCCCAGATACGCAGTATTTT

V gene: TRBV10-3
D gene: TRBD2
clone size: -
J gene: TRBJ2-5
CDR3 protein: CAISERPGTSGYQETQYF
CDR3 DNA: TGTGCCATCAGTGAACGGCCAGGGACTAGCGGGTACCAAGAGACCCAGTACTTC

V gene: TRBV6-1
D gene: -
clone size: -
J gene: TRBJ2-2
CDR3 protein: CASSETGVTSANTGELFF
CDR3 DNA: TGTGCCAGCAGTGAAACGGGGGTGACGTCAGCAAACACCGGGGAGCTGTTTTTT

V gene: TRBV29-1
D gene: TRBD1
clone size: -
J gene: TRBJ2-1
CDR3 protein: CSVGQGGTIYNEQFF
CDR3 DNA: TGCAGCGTCGGACAAGGGGGCACCATCTACAATGAGCAGTTCTTC

V gene: TRBV18
D gene: -
clone size: -
J gene: TRBJ1-2
CDR3 protein: CASSPSHGAWQAYGYTF
CDR3 DNA: TGTGCCAGCTCACCATCGCACGGGGCATGGCAAGCCTATGGCTACACCTTC

V gene: TRBV7-2
D gene: TRBD2
clone size: -
J gene: TRBJ2-1
CDR3 protein: CASSITGTSGNNEQFF
CDR3 DNA: TGTGCCAGCAGCATCACCGGGACTAGCGGAAACAATGAGCAGTTCTTC

V gene: TRBV7-2
D gene: TRBD1
clone size: -
J gene: TRBJ2-2
CDR3 protein: CAIRGQAITGELFF
CDR3 DNA: TGTGCCATCCGTGGACAGGCCATCACCGGGGAGCTGTTTTTT

V gene: TRBV6-4
D gene: TRBD1
clone size: -
J gene: TRBJ1-5
CDR3 protein: CASTRSTGTRLSFSNQPQHF
CDR3 DNA: TGTGCCAGCACCCGGTCGACAGGGACCCGTCTTAGTTTTAGCAATCAGCCCCAGCATTTT

V gene: TRBV7-9
D gene: -
clone size: -
J gene: TRBJ1-4
CDR3 protein: CASSPMGSNEKLFF
CDR3 DNA: TGTGCCAGCAGCCCGATGGGATCTAATGAAAAACTGTTTTTT

V gene: TRBV6-5
D gene: -
clone size: few
J gene: TRBJ1-2
CDR3 protein: CASSPGGANYGYTF
CDR3 DNA: TGTGCCAGCAGTCCGGGGGGTGCGAACTATGGCTACACCTTC

V gene: TRBV12-3/TRBV12-4
D gene: -
clone size: -
J gene: TRBJ2-3
CDR3 protein: CAIRSGDTDTQYF
CDR3 DNA: TGTGCCATTCGATCGGGGGATACAGATACGCAGTATTTT

V gene: TRBV11-3
D gene: TRBD2
clone size: once
J gene: TRBJ2-3
CDR3 protein: CASSPRTSGSTDTQYF
CDR3 DNA: TGTGCCAGCAGCCCAAGGACTAGCGGGAGCACAGATACGCAGTATTTT

V gene: TRBV5-6
D gene: TRBD2
clone size: once
J gene: TRBJ2-7
CDR3 protein: CASSFLAGGEQYF
CDR3 DNA: TGTGCCAGCAGCTTCCTAGCGGGAGGGGAGCAGTACTTC

V gene: TRBV6-5
D gene: TRBD1
clone size: few
J gene: TRBJ1-5
CDR3 protein: CASSRGQPNQPQHF
CDR3 DNA: TGTGCCAGCAGTAGGGGACAGCCTAATCAGCCCCAGCATTTT

V gene: TRBV10-1
D gene: TRBD2
clone size: -
J gene: TRBJ2-7
CDR3 protein: CASRKGAAGDSYEQYF
CDR3 DNA: TGCGCCAGCAGGAAGGGCGCTGCGGGGGACTCCTACGAGCAGTACTTC

V gene: TRBV18
D gene: -
clone size: -
J gene: TRBJ1-1
CDR3 protein: CASSPRDRFLMNTEAFF
CDR3 DNA: TGTGCCAGCTCACCACGTGACAGGTTCCTTATGAACACTGAAGCTTTCTTT

V gene: TRBV28
D gene: -
clone size: -
J gene: TRBJ1-2
CDR3 protein: CASSPRPVHYGYTF
CDR3 DNA: TGTGCCAGCAGTCCAAGACCTGTTCACTATGGCTACACCTTC

V gene: TRBV5-6
D gene: -
clone size: few
J gene: TRBJ1-5
CDR3 protein: CASSVAGVSNQPQHF
CDR3 DNA: TGTGCCAGCAGCGTCGCAGGGGTGTCCAATCAGCCCCAGCATTTT

V gene: TRBV30
D gene: -
clone size: few
J gene: TRBJ1-1
CDR3 protein: CAWSIERGTEAFF
CDR3 DNA: TGTGCCTGGAGTATTGAAAGAGGGACGGAAGCTTTCTTT

V gene: TRBV5-6
D gene: -
clone size: -
J gene: TRBJ1-4
CDR3 protein: CASSLQRTTNEKLFF
CDR3 DNA: TGTGCCAGCAGCTTGCAGCGCACAACTAATGAAAAACTGTTTTTT

V gene: TRBV24-1
D gene: -
clone size: -
J gene: TRBJ2-1
CDR3 protein: CATSDWQNNEQFF
CDR3 DNA: TGTGCCACCAGTGATTGGCAGAACAATGAGCAGTTCTTC

V gene: TRBV7-2
D gene: -
clone size: -
J gene: TRBJ1-2
CDR3 protein: CASSPTGVAEGYTF
CDR3 DNA: TGTGCCAGCAGCCCCACAGGAGTCGCGGAAGGCTACACCTTC

V gene: TRBV6-4
D gene: TRBD2
clone size: -
J gene: TRBJ2-2
CDR3 protein: CASSDSSSGTNTGELFF
CDR3 DNA: TGTGCCAGCAGTGACTCTTCTAGCGGGACGAACACCGGGGAGCTGTTTTTT

V gene: TRBV5-4
D gene: -
clone size: -
J gene: TRBJ2-5
CDR3 protein: CASSQDSYQETQYF
CDR3 DNA: TGTGCCAGCAGCCAGGACAGCTACCAAGAGACCCAGTACTTC

V gene: TRBV6-4
D gene: TRBD1
clone size: -
J gene: TRBJ2-1
CDR3 protein: CASSDTGQGTVNEQFF
CDR3 DNA: TGTGCCAGCAGTGACACCGGACAGGGGACTGTCAATGAGCAGTTCTTC

V gene: TRBV10-3
D gene: -
clone size: -
J gene: TRBJ1-2
CDR3 protein: CAISERGSASANYGYTF
CDR3 DNA: TGTGCCATCAGTGAGAGAGGCAGTGCCTCAGCTAACTATGGCTACACCTTC

V gene: TRBV4-1
D gene: -
clone size: many
J gene: TRBJ2-2
CDR3 protein: CASSQADLGGVAGELFF
CDR3 DNA: TGCGCCAGCAGCCAGGCTGACTTGGGGGGCGTTGCCGGGGAGCTGTTTTTT

V gene: TRBV9
D gene: -
clone size: -
J gene: TRBJ2-2
CDR3 protein: CASSVSGNTGELFF
CDR3 DNA: TGTGCCAGCAGCGTGAGCGGGAACACCGGGGAGCTGTTTTTT

V gene: TRBV5-1
D gene: -
clone size: -
J gene: TRBJ2-7
CDR3 protein: CASSLGTSTYEQYF
CDR3 DNA: TGCGCCAGCAGCTTGGGGACCTCTACCTACGAGCAGTACTTC

V gene: TRBV9
D gene: -
clone size: -
J gene: TRBJ2-7
CDR3 protein: CASSVSGYEQYF
CDR3 DNA: TGTGCCAGCAGCGTTAGCGGTTACGAGCAGTACTTC

V gene: TRBV11-3
D gene: TRBD2
clone size: -
J gene: TRBJ2-1
CDR3 protein: CASSLVAGDSNEQFF
CDR3 DNA: TGTGCCAGCAGCTTAGTAGCGGGAGACTCCAATGAGCAGTTCTTC

V gene: TRBV11-2
D gene: -
clone size: -
J gene: TRBJ1-4
CDR3 protein: CASSLGGGPNEKLFF
CDR3 DNA: TGTGCCAGCAGCTTAGGTGGGGGCCCCAATGAAAAACTGTTTTTT

V gene: TRBV3-1/TRBV3-2
D gene: -
clone size: -
J gene: TRBJ1-4
CDR3 protein: CASSHSQTGVNEKLFF
CDR3 DNA: TGTGCCAGCAGCCATTCCCAAACAGGAGTCAATGAAAAACTGTTTTTT

V gene: TRBV6-6
D gene: TRBD2
clone size: once
J gene: TRBJ2-3
CDR3 protein: CASSRHSGGEADTQYF
CDR3 DNA: TGTGCCAGCAGTCGACATAGCGGGGGGGAGGCAGATACGCAGTATTTT

V gene: TRBV30
D gene: -
clone size: -
J gene: TRBJ1-1
CDR3 protein: CAWSPGSEAFF
CDR3 DNA: TGTGCCTGGAGTCCGGGGTCAGAAGCTTTCTTT